This entry is about one TCR beta chain. Measured with immunoSEQ multiplex PCR; TCRdb has only the in-frame clones, and not every one. The sample lists about 340,000 clones, around 88% occurring once. Per the germline V gene, CDR1 is SGHTA and CDR2 is FQGTGA. Unmatched junction bases numbered 3, after V lost 3 bases and J lost 4 bases. CDR3 length: 16 amino acids. While infection was still active, Seattle patients were enrolled and then followed longitudinally. The sample is drawn from a study of blood T cell repertoires in COVID-19. Study overall: Samples of COVID-19 (acute and convalescent) were obtained from the United States, Italy and Spain. In each case, the material was cDNA or gDNA derived from T cells, B-cell-depleted T cells, or PBMCs.

V usage is TRBV7-3 and J usage is TRBJ2-2; 12 nucleotides match TRBD2. The sequenced sample was peripheral blood. The TCR was taken from a woman in her fifties or sixties with COVID-19, enrolled during active disease. Here the CDR3 DNA reads TGTGCCAGCAGCTTCGGACTAGCGGGGACCACCGGGGAGCTGTTTTTT. Protein sequence: CASSFGLAGTTGELFF.